The sequence of this T cell receptor (beta chain) was determined in a study of Graves' ophthalmopathy and Graves' hyperthyroidism (dated by TCRdb to the late 2010s). Some background on the complete study: A patient counted as having stable hyperthyroidism if there was no progression to ophthalmopathy within 18 months of follow-up. The study used signatures of the TCR beta repertoire to tell Graves' ophthalmopathy apart from Graves' hyperthyroidism and to predict which patients would progress to ophthalmopathy. In total, approximately 130 blood samples were TCR-sequenced: 43 ophthalmopathy, under 80 hyperthyroidism and some 17 hyperthyroidism-to-ophthalmopathy patients. A discovery set of about 99 patients (under 45 ophthalmopathy, about 58 stable hyperthyroidism) was enrolled to explore V-J signatures distinguishing ophthalmopathy from hyperthyroidism. An independent validation cohort was composed of around 19 hyperthyroidism patients and around 15 patients who later progressed from hyperthyroidism to ophthalmopathy. In more than five hyperthyroidism patients, the T-cell repertoires found in thyroid tissue were compared with those found in blood. Once sampling was done, hyperthyroidism patients were given methimazole at a starting dose of 30 mg daily, while ophthalmopathy patients were given high-dose intravenous methylprednisolone. General study outcomes and caveats: In cross-validation, the 13-signature model distinguished ophthalmopathy from stable hyperthyroidism with roughly 90% sensitivity and almost 83% specificity, and in the test set the corresponding values were approximately 80% and 75%. In validation, the model predicted ophthalmopathy progression with more than 55% sensitivity and 72% to 80% specificity; around twelve predicted patients were CT-confirmed with GO in a median of around 6 months. No statistical method was used to predetermine the sample size, and group allocation was not hidden from the investigators. Most of the expanded thyroid clonotypes with a frequency above 0.001 were also detected in blood, and it was suggested that the thyroid immune response may be reflected by blood repertoires.

Points on this clonotype: Its antigen is unknown. No base-level quality is on record; no much larger clone is a single base apart.

TCR beta CDR3 regions were amplified from RNA transcripts for repertoire sequencing. The first round was an RT-PCR using HTBI primers with the Qiagen OneStep RT-PCR kit, and this first round was followed by a second-round multiplex PCR, then size selection and purification. Libraries were sequenced on an Illumina HiSeq2000 using paired-end 100 bp reads. The authors' analysis ran thus. SOAPnuke was used for read processing, and reads with adapters, uncalled bases, a mean Phred below 15, or no exact constant-primer or identifier match were discarded. COPE v1.2.5 was used to merge high-quality paired reads. Each unique nucleotide sequence was treated as a clonotype, and MiTCR v1.1 was used to align the clonotypes to the IMGT TRB V, D and J references. The analysis was limited to V-J combinations with a frequency above 0.0001, which together covered just over 98% of the repertoires. For each V-J combination, a TCR clonal expansion and chaos score was defined as F50 clonal expansion divided by the chaos observed in the TCRdist matrix. Welch's t-statistics and random forest were used to reduce features to more than ten V-J combinations, which were fed into a naive Bayes classifier. The Morisita-Horn index was used to measure how similar the thyroid and blood repertoires were. Clones were called with MiXCR by TCRdb after fastp trimmed the public reads at Q25, and only in-frame beta chains were retained. CDR3 protein sequences are deduplicated, and each keeps its most common genes and DNA. The V and J calls were determined by TCRdb, not by the authors. The sample data list about 550,000 distinct CDR3 sequences, and about 40% of these were observed just once. Jointly, the top ten make up around 4% of the sample.

Hyperthyroidism patients were newly diagnosed, with disease duration under 2 months, and aged 18 to 65 years. Anyone with other autoimmune diseases, uncontrolled infections, pregnancy or lactation was excluded from the study. Clinical symptoms, serum thyroxine, TRAb, thyroid ultrasound and orbital computed tomography formed the basis of the diagnosis. Total RNA was extracted using Trizol reagent, and RNA quality was checked on an Agilent 2100 Bioanalyzer. CDR1 is given as SGHRS and CDR2 as YFSETQ, both from the germline V gene. There are 14 amino acids in the CDR3, from cysteine to phenylalanine inclusive. Of the read, only the CDR3 DNA is kept; its 42 bases are in frame from base 1. V loses 3 bases at its end and J loses 4 bases; junction bases beyond the gene matches: 6.

Sample: peripheral blood or thyroid tissue (not recorded which). The clonotype was recovered from an adult man with Graves' hyperthyroidism. Recombination joined TRBV5-1 with TRBJ2-7; 8 nucleotides in the junction match TRBD2. The nucleotide sequence reads TGCGCCAGCAGCTCCGGGGGGGGGGTTTACGAGCAGTACTTC. The resulting protein is CASSSGGGVYEQYF.